These 17 T cell receptor beta chains share one sample of origin, sequenced in a study of T cells in localized non-small cell lung cancer. Profiled with immunoSEQ multiplex PCR; TCRdb holds only in-frame clones, not every one. The table has about 30,000 clones, approximately 91% seen once. Sample: PBMCs, taken before any cancer treatment. These TCRs come from a man between 40 and 75 years old with stage II lung adenocarcinoma.

This rearrangement joins TRBV6-1 to TRBJ2-5, with a weak D call TRBD1 (6 bases). This CDR3 has 13 residues. V was shortened by 5 bases and J by 6 bases, with 13 bases between the two germline ends. Germline V gene lookup returns CDR1 MNHNS and CDR2 SASEGT. The CDR3 loop is CASSINRVKTQYF. The CDR3 DNA is TGTGCCAGCAGTATCAACAGGGTAAAGACCCAGTACTTC.

The chain employs TRBV5-1 and TRBJ2-3, with a weak D call TRBD1 (5 bases). CDR3 length: 14 residues. Germline CDR1 is SGHRS and CDR2 is YFSETQ. Trimming removed 3 bases from V and 3 bases from J, with 11 bases in between. DNA of the CDR3: TGCGCCAGCAGCTCCAGGGATGGGACAGATACGCAGTATTTT. This encodes CASSSRDGTDTQYF.

The chain couples TRBV2 to TRBJ1-5, with D possibly matching TRBD1 (6 bases). Germline V gives CDR1 SNHLY, CDR2 FYNNEI. V lost 4 bases to trimming and J lost 6 bases, with 13 bases between them. The CDR3 has 14 amino acids. CDR3 coding DNA: TGTGCCAGCAGTGGTCGGGGGGCCCTTCAGCCCCAGCATTTT. It translates to CASSGRGALQPQHF.

This sequence joins TRBV5-6 and TRBJ2-3, with TRBD2 matching 10 bases. Germline V gene lookup returns CDR1 SGHDT and CDR2 YYEEEE. CDR3 length: 16 residues. The trim removed 2 bases at V and 6 bases at J, leaving 9 bases unmatched. This chain's CDR3 is CASSLNPGLASDTQYF. The CDR3 DNA follows: TGTGCCAGCAGCTTAAATCCGGGACTAGCGTCGGATACGCAGTATTTT.

The chain recombines TRBV7-3 with TRBJ2-7, with 12 bases aligning to TRBD1. The CDR3 has 15 amino acids. With 5 bases clipped from V and 6 bases from J, the junction kept 8 bases outside the gene matches. Germline values: CDR1 SGHTA, CDR2 FQGTGA. CDR3 region: CASSPTGTGGFEQYF. The DNA of the CDR3 is TGTGCCAGCAGCCCCACCGGGACAGGGGGCTTCGAGCAGTACTTC.

This clone has a single count. This rearrangement joins TRBV4-3 to TRBJ1-2, with D possibly matching TRBD1 (6 bases). Germline V gene lookup returns CDR1 LGHNA and CDR2 YSLEER. The CDR3 has 15 amino acids. The germline V and J ends were trimmed by 0 bases and 4 bases, with 12 bases remaining between them. The CDR3 nucleotides are TGCGCCAGCAGCCAAGATCGAGGGGGGGGCTATGGCTACACCTTC. Translation: CASSQDRGGGYGYTF.

The J gene is TRBJ1-3, the V gene TRBV28; 9 bases line up with TRBD1. Germline-derived CDR1 and CDR2 are MDHEN and SYDVKM. CDR3 length: 15 residues. V trimming: 4 bases; J trimming: 0 bases; junction bases outside the gene matches: 1. CDR3 region: CASSWGQGSGNTIYF. The CDR3 DNA reads as TGTGCCAGCAGTTGGGGACAGGGCTCTGGAAACACCATATATTTT.

CDR3 region: CASSPRRSSMNTEAFF. CDR3 coding DNA: TGTGCCAGCAGTCCCCGCCGCAGCTCGATGAACACTGAAGCTTTCTTT. The chain employs TRBV27 and TRBJ1-1; D is unresolved. Trimming removed 5 bases from V and 0 bases from J, with 16 bases in between. The CDR3 length is 16 residues. CDR1 is MNHEY, CDR2 SMNVEV, per germline (reference sequence).

V and J are TRBV5-1 and TRBJ2-2, with D unresolved. The CDR3 is 13 residues long. V was clipped by 4 bases and J by 1 base, with 5 bases between them. Germline-derived CDR1 and CDR2 are SGHRS and YFSETQ. CDR3 DNA: TGCGCCAGCAGCCCGGAGAACACCGGGGAGCTGTTTTTT. This codes for CASSPENTGELFF.

The CDR3 DNA reads TGTGCCAGCAGCTCCATACAGGGGCGCCACGAGCAGTACTTC. Protein: CASSSIQGRHEQYF. This chain links TRBV11-2 with TRBJ2-7; 7 positions match TRBD1. Germline loops: CDR1 SGHAT, CDR2 FQNNGV. V dropped 4 bases and J dropped 5; count of bases not matched to a gene: 8. The CDR3 totals 14 residues.

The rearrangement joins TRBV6-6 to TRBJ2-3, with 11 bases aligning to TRBD2. The germline CDR1 and CDR2 sequences are MNHNY and SVGAGI (reference sequence). J was trimmed by 6 bases and V by 8 bases; bases with no gene match: 10. The CDR3 loop spans 15 amino acids. CDR3 nucleotides: TGTGCCAGCTGGAATAGCGGGAGGGCCACGGATACGCAGTATTTT. Encoded protein: CASWNSGRATDTQYF.

This clone was seen once. The V and J genes are TRBV6-1 and TRBJ2-7, with D maybe TRBD2 (7 bases). The CDR3 covers 16 residues. Germline CDR1 reads MNHNS; CDR2 reads SASEGT. V dropped 1 base and J dropped 3 bases, with 16 bases sitting between them. The DNA for the CDR3 is TGTGCCAGCAGTGAAGGAGGGGGTTTAGCGGGCTACGAGCAGTACTTC. It encodes CASSEGGGLAGYEQYF.

The chain employs TRBV7-2 and TRBJ2-4; D not certain. V was shortened by 0 bases and J by 7 bases, with 10 bases between the two germline ends. CDR1 is SGHTA and CDR2 is FQGNSA in the germline V gene. CDR3 size: 14 residues. The CDR3 protein is CASSLALTSNIQYF. For the CDR3, the DNA is TGTGCCAGCAGCTTAGCGCTTACTTCTAACATTCAGTACTTC.

This chain uses TRBV7-3 with TRBJ2-3, with D perhaps matching TRBD1 or TRBD2 (6 bases each). Trimming took 5 bases from V and 3 from J, leaving 18 bases between them. CDR3 length equals 16 residues. Germline V gives CDR1 SGHTA, CDR2 FQGTGA. This CDR3 is CASSPRTRGPTDTQYF. The CDR3 DNA sequence: TGTGCCAGCAGCCCCCGAACTCGGGGGCCTACAGATACGCAGTATTTT.

The chain has TRBV11-2 and TRBJ1-1; no reliable D call. The germline CDR1 and CDR2 sequences are SGHAT and FQNNGV. The CDR3 is made up of 14 amino acids. V gave up 3 bases and J gave up 1 base, with 9 bases separating them. In DNA, the CDR3 is TGTGCCAGCAGCTTTAGCGCGGAGAACACTGAAGCTTTCTTT. Translating gives CASSFSAENTEAFF.

CDR3 region: CASSLDNIGGYTF. CDR3 in DNA: TGTGCCAGCAGCTTAGATAACATAGGTGGCTACACCTTC. The chain links TRBV7-9 to TRBJ1-2; D call uncertain. Germline CDR1 SEHNR, CDR2 FQNEAQ (reference sequence). The CDR3 extends over 13 amino acids. Trimming took 1 base from V and 7 from J, leaving 10 bases between them.

The rearrangement joins TRBV27 to TRBJ2-5; a weak D match, TRBD2 (6 bases). Deletions cut 8 bases from V and 4 bases from J, with 14 bases between. CDR1 is MNHEY, CDR2 SMNVEV, per germline (reference sequence). The CDR3 contains 13 residues. Here the CDR3 reads CASGGGWVETQYF. CDR3 bases: TGTGCCAGCGGCGGAGGGTGGGTAGAGACCCAGTACTTC.